This paragraph covers one T cell receptor (beta chain) sequence. This sample was included in a study of blood T cell repertoires in COVID-19. Study-wide context: Both acute and convalescent COVID-19 samples were obtained from the United States, Italy and Spain. From T cells, B-cell-depleted T cells, or PBMCs came the material, which was cDNA or gDNA.

Trimming pared 1 base from V and 4 bases from J, leaving 17 bases between. CDR1 MGHRA and CDR2 YSYEKL come from the germline V gene. This CDR3 is 16 amino acids long. Sequenced by immunoSEQ multiplex PCR; TCRdb stores in-frame clones only, minus some. The sample consists of some 340,000 clones, around 88% of them appearing once. The sequenced sample consisted of peripheral blood. The genes are TRBV4-1 and TRBJ2-7; D is perhaps TRBD1 (5 bases). The sequence was collected from a man between 25 and 39 years old with active or convalescent COVID-19. The CDR3: CASSQGVSGPAYEQYF. The CDR3 DNA reads TGCGCCAGCAGCCAAGGGGTCTCAGGGCCGGCTTACGAGCAGTACTTC.